The sample holds many counts of the clone carrying this T cell receptor (beta chain). The CDR3 has 12 amino acids. Trimming cost V 4 bases and J 6 bases, with 10 bases left between them. Germline-derived CDR1 and CDR2 are SGHTA and FQGNSA. These data originate in a study of neurological immune-mediated disorders. The cDNA was synthesized by means of template-switch 5'RACE, which was carried out with 10-nucleotide random UMIs. TCRdb ran MiXCR on the 5' RACE reads and lists one entry per CDR3 protein. Of about 74,000 distinct CDR3 sequences in the sample, around 5% were seen once. The gene calls are TRBV7-2 and TRBJ2-7; D is perhaps TRBD2 (6 bases). The origin of this receptor is a man aged 18 to 29 with multiple sclerosis. Material: PBMCs. DNA of the CDR3: TGTGCCAGCAGCTCGGGACTCATCGAGCAGTACTTC. Its translation: CASSSGLIEQYF. The full variable domain, rest sourced from reference TRBV7-2 and TRBJ2-7, is GAGVSQSPSNKVTEKGKDVELRCDPISGHTALYWYRQSLGQGLEFLIYFQGNSAPDKSGLPSDRFSAERTGGSVSTLTIQRTQQEDSAVYLCASSSGLIEQYFGPGTRLTVT.